What follows describes a single T cell receptor beta chain. TCRdb re-called the 5' RACE reads and catalogs CDR3 proteins one per entry, DNA excluded. Its table lists about 200,000 distinct CDR3 sequences. These data come from a study of monozygotic twins with inflammatory bowel disease. The TCR comes from a human donor with ulcerative colitis or Crohn's disease, or a healthy co-twin of an affected twin (not recorded which). Sequenced sample: blood.

CDR3 protein: CASSLRQDNEQFF. The chain couples TRBV7-9 to TRBJ2-1; TCRdb's D call, TRBD1, is unchecked because there is no DNA. Germline V gene data show CDR1 as SEHNR and CDR2 as FQNEAQ (reference sequence). The CDR3 has 13 amino acids.